Sequencing of this T cell receptor beta chain was carried out in a study of beta chain features in type 1 diabetes. General study points: Relative to healthy donors, patients appeared to have naive, central memory and Treg TCRB repertoires that were more similar. TCRB CDR3 length was moderately but significantly reduced in all four CD4+ subsets of Type 1 diabetes patients.

Since all of the isolated RNA was reverse transcribed, expressed TCRB transcripts were what got sequenced. The repertoire was sequenced with immunoSEQ multiplex PCR; TCRdb's copy has only in-frame clones and lacks some. The sample has more than 250,000 clones; about 13% are singletons. V was clipped by 3 bases and J by 7 bases; unmatched bases: 12. The length of the CDR3 is 17 residues. CDR1 SGDLS and CDR2 YYNGEE come from the germline V gene. Details on this clone: The antigen is not known.

The sample taken for sequencing was naive CD4+ T cells from blood. The receptor was derived from a man younger than 40 with type 1 diabetes. The gene calls are TRBV9 and TRBJ2-2; 10 bases line up with TRBD2. CDR3 coding DNA: TGTGCCAGCAGCGCGTCCCGGGGGACTAGCGTTGTCGGGGAGCTGTTTTTT. Amino acids: CASSASRGTSVVGELFF.